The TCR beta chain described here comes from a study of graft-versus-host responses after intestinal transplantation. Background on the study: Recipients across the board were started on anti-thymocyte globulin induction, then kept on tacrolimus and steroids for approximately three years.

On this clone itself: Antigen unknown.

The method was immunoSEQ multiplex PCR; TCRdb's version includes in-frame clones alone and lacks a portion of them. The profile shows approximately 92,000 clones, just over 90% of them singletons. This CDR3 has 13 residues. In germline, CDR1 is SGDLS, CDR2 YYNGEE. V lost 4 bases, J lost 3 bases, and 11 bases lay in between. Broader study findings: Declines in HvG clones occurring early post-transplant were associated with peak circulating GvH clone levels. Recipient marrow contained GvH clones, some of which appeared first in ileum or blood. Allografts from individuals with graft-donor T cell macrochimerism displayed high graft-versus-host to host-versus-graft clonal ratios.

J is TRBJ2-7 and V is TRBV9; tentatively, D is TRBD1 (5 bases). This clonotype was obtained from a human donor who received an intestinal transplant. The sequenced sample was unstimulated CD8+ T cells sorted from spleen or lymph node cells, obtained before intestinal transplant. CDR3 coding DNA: TGTGCCAGCAGCCTTGGGCAGGGCTACGAGCAGTACTTC. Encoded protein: CASSLGQGYEQYF.